The sequence of this T cell receptor (beta chain) was determined in a study of blood T cell repertoires in COVID-19. About the study: The study drew acute and convalescent COVID-19 samples from the United States, Italy and Spain.

Unmatched junction bases numbered 7, after V lost 4 bases and J lost 8 bases. CDR1 and CDR2 (germline): LNHDA, SQIVND (reference sequence). The CDR3 runs to 15 residues. As processed by the authors: Nucleated cell number was recorded as an estimate derived from reference gene primer amplification. Sequencing used immunoSEQ multiplex PCR; TCRdb keeps in-frame clones, though not all of them. The V and J calls and clone size were taken over from that table, and D and trimming were inferred from the DNA. Here the sample spans a few hundred thousand clones, roughly 90% being singletons. The sequenced sample consisted of peripheral blood. The receptor was isolated from a man between 40 and 49 years old with acute or convalescent COVID-19. The chain links TRBV19 to TRBJ1-4, with 10 bases that match TRBD1. The CDR3: CASSTTGGHFEKLFF. The CDR3 DNA follows: TGTGCCAGTAGTACGACAGGGGGCCATTTCGAAAAACTGTTTTTT.